This is a list of T cell receptor beta chains from one sample in a study of shared clonotypes between healthy human individuals. The data were produced by immunoSEQ multiplex PCR, yet TCRdb's version contains in-frame clones alone and is incomplete. The sample includes 2.3 million or so clones, 90% to 95% seen only once; the top ten take 0.35% to 0.45%. Sequences were obtained from naive CD4+ T cells from PBMCs. Every receptor here comes from a man between 18 and 35 years old in good health. Some clones in this sample may be carry-over from other donors' samples. Each CDR3 is given with its conserved first and last residue.

v_gene,j_gene,CDR3aa
TRBV6-5,TRBJ1-1,CASIAGTNTEAFF
TRBV6-5,TRBJ2-7,CASSPPGLDEQYF
TRBV10-3,TRBJ1-1,CAISESFGLSGTEAFF
TRBV7-2,TRBJ2-1,CASSFGPGNEQFF
TRBV5-1,TRBJ2-7,CASSLALRAYEQYF
TRBV6-1,TRBJ1-1,CASSKRDAFNTEAFF
TRBV5-1,TRBJ2-3,CASSKGTSGTSDTQYF
TRBV6-1,TRBJ2-7,CASSDRTEREGYEQYF
TRBV18,TRBJ2-5,CASSPSGRQETQYF
TRBV6-5,TRBJ1-2,CASSYSSEAYYGYTF
TRBV9,TRBJ2-7,CASSPGTAFSEQYF
TRBV6-4,TRBJ1-2,CASRTCQGRVYGYTF
TRBV18,TRBJ1-1,CASSDRWQGAGEAFF